This entry features one TCR beta chain sequence. The authors' processing: Using reference gene primer amplification, nucleated cell counts were estimated. Some clones are missing from TCRdb's copy, which holds only in-frame ones; the method was immunoSEQ multiplex PCR. That table gives V, J and clone size, and the DNA gave D and trimming. The sample has under 200,000 clones, roughly 77% seen once; the top ten hold 6.5% to 8%. This CDR3 region has 15 residues. The germline gives CDR1 SGHTA, CDR2 FQGNSA. The V end was cut by 3 bases, the J end by 2 bases, with 13 bases between. This record belongs to a study of blood T cell repertoires in COVID-19. In the study overall: There were acute and convalescent COVID-19 samples, and they came from the United States, Italy and Spain. PBMCs, B-cell-depleted T cells, or T cells provided the cDNA or gDNA that made up the material.

This chain uses TRBV7-2 with TRBJ1-1; tentative D call: TRBD1 (6 bases). Sequencing was performed on peripheral blood. This TCR derives from a man between 65 and 85 years old with active or convalescent COVID-19. CDR3 nucleotides: TGTGCCAGCAGCTTGGCGGGGGCCTCAAACACTGAAGCTTTCTTT. Translated: CASSLAGASNTEAFF.